This T cell receptor (beta chain) was retrieved from a study of T cell responses to AZD1222 COVID-19 vaccine. This clone showed up just once. Its target is not known. The CDR3 runs to 17 residues. The germline V gene encodes CDR1 LGHDT and CDR2 YNNKEL (reference sequence). Trimming pared 3 bases from V and 1 base from J, leaving 16 bases between. Whole-study results and caveats: The CD4 TCRs associated with vaccination extended across spike and predominated at 160-218 and 743-854. Baseline seropositivity characterized only 5 or 6 AZD1222 recipients.

The data were produced by immunoSEQ multiplex PCR, yet TCRdb's version contains in-frame clones alone and is incomplete. Found here are under 130,000 clones, about nine tenths of them singletons; the top ten hold over 40%. The sample here was peripheral blood, taken on day 0 of AZD1222 vaccination. The rearrangement uses TRBV3-1 (or the pseudogene TRBV3-2) and TRBJ2-1, with D maybe TRBD2 (5 bases). This clonotype was obtained from an adult in good health. The chain's CDR3 is CASSQRASFMSYNEQFF. The CDR3 nucleotides are TGTGCCAGCAGCCAGCGGGCTAGCTTTATGTCCTACAATGAGCAGTTCTTC.